These 25 T cell receptor beta chains share one sample of origin, sequenced in a study of vaccination effects on CD4 cells after COVID-19. The repertoire was sequenced with immunoSEQ multiplex PCR; TCRdb's copy has only in-frame clones and lacks some. This sample carries tens of thousands of clones, 70% to 80% of them seen once, and the ten largest clones take 15% to 20%. Their antigen targets remain unknown. Antigen-specific CD4+ T cells were expanded with viral peptide pools in the ViraFEST assay before sequencing. Subsequent to a culture period of more than 9 days, CD4+ T cells were isolated. The sample was CD4+ T cells from PBMCs cultured with HCoV-229E spike peptides, taken before COVID-19 vaccination. All receptors come from a human donor who received a COVID-19 vaccine.

This rearrangement joins TRBV12-3 or TRBV12-4 to TRBJ1-2, with D possibly TRBD1 on 6 matching bases. The ends were cut back, 6 bases at V and 5 bases at J, with 13 bases in the middle. The CDR3 has 13 residues. CDR3: CASRPDRTYGYTF. CDR3 DNA sequence: TGTGCCAGCAGACCTGACAGGACGTATGGCTACACCTTC.

This chain uses TRBV5-1 with TRBJ2-5, with D perhaps matching TRBD2 (6 bases). This CDR3 comprises 15 residues. The V and J ends lost 0 bases and 2 bases respectively, with 11 bases between them. In germline, CDR1 is SGHRS, CDR2 YFSETQ. The CDR3 region has the DNA TGCGCCAGCAGCTTGGCGCTAGCGAAACAAGAGACCCAGTACTTC. Encoded protein: CASSLALAKQETQYF.

The chain is built from TRBV3-1 (or the pseudogene TRBV3-2) and TRBJ2-7; no clear D. This CDR3 is 13 amino acids long. V was trimmed by 4 bases and J by 7 bases, leaving 14 bases between them. Germline V gene data show CDR1 as LGHDT and CDR2 as YNNKEL (reference sequence). The CDR3 here is CASSPGPTVEQYF. In DNA form, the CDR3 reads TGTGCCAGCAGCCCCGGACCTACGGTAGAGCAGTACTTC.

This chain joins TRBV6-1 and TRBJ2-7, with 9 bases that match TRBD1. Germline loops: CDR1 MNHNS, CDR2 SASEGT. After removal of 3 bases from V and 1 base from J, the junction contained 4 bases not matched to a gene. This CDR3 comprises 15 residues. CDR3 amino acids: CASSEPGTGSYEQYF. CDR3 coding DNA: TGTGCCAGCAGTGAGCCAGGGACAGGGTCCTACGAGCAGTACTTC.

This sequence joins TRBV19 and TRBJ2-1; TRBD2 agrees at 12 bases. Per the germline V gene, CDR1 is LNHDA and CDR2 is SQIVND (reference sequence). Trimming removed 5 bases from V and 4 bases from J; junction bases left unmatched: 9. This CDR3 spans 17 amino acids. The CDR3 nucleotides read TGTGCCAGTAGTCTAACTAGCGGGAGGCACCAATACAATGAGCAGTTCTTC. Its protein product is CASSLTSGRHQYNEQFF.

V usage is TRBV3-1 (or the pseudogene TRBV3-2) and J usage is TRBJ2-2; 7 nucleotides match TRBD2. Germline V gene lookup returns CDR1 LGHDT and CDR2 YNNKEL (reference sequence). The CDR3 contains 16 residues. The trim removed 1 base at V and 1 base at J, leaving 3 bases unmatched. CDR3 in amino acids: CASSQGPSGNTGELFF. The CDR3 DNA is TGTGCCAGCAGCCAAGGCCCTAGCGGGAACACCGGGGAGCTGTTTTTT.

This clone was seen once. The chain employs TRBV6-5 and TRBJ2-7; a weak D match, TRBD1 (5 bases). This CDR3 spans 11 amino acids. CDR1 is MNHEY and CDR2 is SVGAGI in the germline V gene. Trimming cost V 6 bases and J 2 bases, with 5 bases left between them. The CDR3 sequence is CASRQAYEQYF. Written as DNA, the CDR3 is TGTGCCAGCAGACAGGCCTACGAGCAGTACTTC.

The V call is TRBV4-1, the J call TRBJ1-3; D uncertain. V was trimmed by 0 bases and J by 6 bases, leaving 9 bases between them. Germline V gene lookup returns CDR1 MGHRA and CDR2 YSYEKL. The CDR3 extends over 14 amino acids. CDR3 sequence (DNA): TGCGCCAGCAGCCAAGAACCCGCCCAAAACACCATATATTTT. Amino acid sequence: CASSQEPAQNTIYF.

V usage is TRBV6-4 and J usage is TRBJ1-5, with D possibly matching TRBD1 (6 bases). The CDR3 sequence is 13 residues long. CDR1 MRHNA and CDR2 SNTAGT come from the germline V gene. The V end was cut by 3 bases, the J end by 5 bases, with 8 bases between. CDR3 nucleotides: TGTGCCAGCAGTGAGGGGGCGCATCAGCCCCAGCATTTT. This encodes CASSEGAHQPQHF.

This clone has only a few counts. The chain recombines TRBV19 with TRBJ1-6; unclear D gene. V was shortened by 5 bases and J by 7 bases, with 9 bases between the two germline ends. Germline V gene lookup returns CDR1 LNHDA and CDR2 SQIVND (reference sequence). The CDR3 sequence is 13 residues long. CDR3 in amino acids: CASSSLSNSPLHF. In DNA form, the CDR3 reads TGTGCCAGTAGTTCTTTATCAAATTCACCCCTCCACTTT.

The rearrangement uses TRBV6-1 and TRBJ1-1, with a weak D call TRBD1 (5 bases). The CDR3 totals 13 residues. Germline V CDR1 and CDR2: MNHNS, SASEGT. V shed 3 bases and J shed 4 bases, with 9 bases lying between them. DNA of the CDR3: TGTGCCAGCAGTGAGTGGGGGGTCACTGAAGCTTTCTTT. Protein product: CASSEWGVTEAFF.

Remarks on this clone: Other nucleotide sequences in the sample specify the same CDR3. The CDR3 reads CAISESGGAGYGYTF. The CDR3 coding sequence is TGTGCCATCAGTGAGTCTGGGGGCGCAGGATATGGCTACACCTTC. This chain uses TRBV10-3 with TRBJ1-2; the D gene is possibly TRBD1 (6 bases). The CDR3 covers 15 residues. Trimming pared 0 bases from V and 5 bases from J, leaving 13 bases between. Germline V lookup: CDR1 ENHRY, CDR2 SYGVKD.

The gene calls are TRBV4-1 and TRBJ2-7; 12 bases are a match to TRBD2. V lost 5 bases, J lost 0 bases, and 11 bases stayed unmatched. CDR3 size: 18 residues. Germline V lookup: CDR1 MGHRA, CDR2 YSYEKL. The CDR3 coding sequence is TGCGCCAGCAGCAGAAGGACTAGCGGGACTACTAGCTCCTACGAGCAGTACTTC. Translated, it gives CASSRRTSGTTSSYEQYF.

V is TRBV5-4 and J is TRBJ1-1, with no clear D. In germline, CDR1 is SGHNT, CDR2 YYREEE (reference sequence). The CDR3 is 14 residues long. V lost 0 bases and J 1 base, leaving 7 bases between the germline ends. The CDR3 nucleotides read TGTGCCAGCAGCTTGGCCGGGAGGAACACTGAAGCTTTCTTT. Translated, it gives CASSLAGRNTEAFF.

The V and J genes are TRBV3-1 (or the pseudogene TRBV3-2) and TRBJ1-1; 8 bases are shared with TRBD1. V shed 1 base, J shed 3 bases, and the junction held 13 bases outside the gene matches. The CDR3 covers 18 residues. CDR1 and CDR2 (germline): LGHDT, YNNKEL (reference sequence). DNA of the CDR3: TGTGCCAGCAGCCAAGTACGTTGGACAGGGAATATACACACTGAAGCTTTCTTT. It is translated as CASSQVRWTGNIHTEAFF.

This clone was observed a few times. The rearrangement links TRBV7-8 to TRBJ1-2; TRBD1 aligns across 9 bases. The CDR3 is 13 residues long. With V trimmed by 5 bases and J by 7 bases, 5 bases remained unmatched. Germline-derived CDR1 and CDR2 are SGHVS and FQNEAQ. CDR3 sequence (DNA): TGTGCCAGCAGCCCCCGGGACAGGGCTGGCTACACCTTC. Translating it yields CASSPRDRAGYTF.

This clone was detected only a few times. The chain couples TRBV7-9 to TRBJ2-7; D may be TRBD1 or TRBD2 (6 bases each). Per the germline V gene, CDR1 is SEHNR and CDR2 is FQNEAQ (reference sequence). The CDR3 is 13 residues long. Trimming took off 0 bases at V and 5 bases at J, with 8 bases between the two ends. DNA of the CDR3: TGTGCCAGCAGCTTAGCCGGGGGCGACGAGCAGTACTTC. This codes for CASSLAGGDEQYF. Full variable domain (rest looked up from reference TRBV7-9 and TRBJ2-7): DTGVSQNPRHKITKRGQNVTFRCDPISEHNRLYWYRQTLGQGPEFLTYFQNEAQLEKSRLLSDRFSAERPKGSFSTLEIQRTEQGDSAMYLCASSLAGGDEQYFGPGTRLTVT.

The chain employs TRBV27 and TRBJ1-5; 7 bases fit TRBD1. Germline-derived CDR1 and CDR2 are MNHEY and SMNVEV (reference sequence). V trimming: 10 bases; J trimming: 4 bases; junction bases outside the gene matches: 7. The CDR3 runs to 13 residues. This chain's CDR3 is CATPRGGNQPQHF. CDR3 DNA sequence: TGTGCCACCCCCAGGGGGGGTAATCAGCCCCAGCATTTT.

The chain is built from TRBV10-1 and TRBJ2-7; D remains unclear. The V gene's germline CDR1 is WNHNN and CDR2 SYGVQD (reference sequence). Between the trimmed V and J ends, which lost 5 bases and 2 bases, there was a span of 13 bases. The CDR3 spans 14 residues. In DNA form, the CDR3 reads TGCGCCAGCAGTCACGCAGTACGTCCCTACGAGCAGTACTTC. Translating it yields CASSHAVRPYEQYF.

This rearrangement joins TRBV2 to TRBJ2-3, with a possible D match to TRBD2 (6 bases). The CDR3 runs 11 residues. Trimming removed 10 bases from V and 8 bases from J, with 13 bases in between. Per the germline V gene, CDR1 is SNHLY and CDR2 is FYNNEI. The chain's CDR3 is CATAEEGTQYF. CDR3 DNA sequence: TGTGCCACCGCCGAGGAGGGTACGCAGTATTTT.

Only one count was recorded for this clone. This sequence joins TRBV7-9 and TRBJ1-3; tentative D call: TRBD1 (6 bases). The CDR3 is made up of 16 amino acids. Trimming shortened V by 2 bases and J by 4 bases, and 15 bases separated the two germline ends. CDR1 and CDR2 from the germline V gene are SEHNR and FQNEAQ (reference sequence). The chain's CDR3 is CASSLWTAETGNTIYF. CDR3 nucleotide sequence: TGTGCCAGCAGCTTATGGACAGCCGAGACGGGAAACACCATATATTTT.

The chain links TRBV27 to TRBJ1-2; D is unclear. Trimming took 3 bases from V and 4 from J, leaving 21 bases between them. The germline gives CDR1 MNHEY, CDR2 SMNVEV (reference sequence). CDR3 size: 17 residues. CDR3 residues: CASSFSSRYPTVYGYTF. The CDR3 DNA is TGTGCCAGCAGTTTCTCCTCCCGATACCCGACCGTCTATGGCTACACCTTC.

This clone was counted between two and nine times. The chain couples TRBV7-9 to TRBJ2-3, with 8 positions matching TRBD1. The CDR3 runs 14 residues. Unmatched junction bases numbered 4, after V lost 3 bases and J lost 5 bases. From germline, CDR1 is SEHNR and CDR2 FQNEAQ (reference sequence). The CDR3 coding sequence is TGTGCCAGCAGCTTCGGACAGGGCGGAGATACGCAGTATTTT. Its protein is CASSFGQGGDTQYF.

CDR3 sequence (DNA): TGTGCCAGCAGTTACTCTGACATTTTGACTGAAGCTTTCTTT. Translated: CASSYSDILTEAFF. V is TRBV6-6 and J is TRBJ1-1; D call uncertain. V lost 0 bases, J lost 5 bases, and 10 bases lay in between. The CDR3 is made up of 14 amino acids. Germline CDR1 and CDR2: MNHNY and SVGAGI (reference sequence).

The gene calls are TRBV7-2 and TRBJ2-1; tentatively, D is TRBD2 (6 bases). The germline V gene has CDR1 SGHTA and CDR2 FQGNSA. This CDR3 has 13 amino acids. Trimming took 3 bases from V and 10 from J, leaving 13 bases between them. CDR3 bases: TGTGCCAGCAGCTTGTTAGCGGTCCGGGAGCAGTTCTTC. It encodes CASSLLAVREQFF.